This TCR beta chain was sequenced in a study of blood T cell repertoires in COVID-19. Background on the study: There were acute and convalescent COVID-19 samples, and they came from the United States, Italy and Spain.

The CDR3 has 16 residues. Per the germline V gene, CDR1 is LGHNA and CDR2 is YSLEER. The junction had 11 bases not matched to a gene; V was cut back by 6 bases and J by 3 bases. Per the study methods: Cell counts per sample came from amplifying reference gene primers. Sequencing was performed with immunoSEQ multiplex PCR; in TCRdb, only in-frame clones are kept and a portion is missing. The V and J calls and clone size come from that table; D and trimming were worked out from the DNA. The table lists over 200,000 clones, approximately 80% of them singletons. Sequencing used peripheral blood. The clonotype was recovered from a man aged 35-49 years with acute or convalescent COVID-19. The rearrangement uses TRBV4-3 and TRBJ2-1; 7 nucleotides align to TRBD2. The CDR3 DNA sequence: TGCGCCAGCAGTCTTACAACGGGAGGCCTCTACAATGAGCAGTTCTTC. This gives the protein CASSLTTGGLYNEQFF.